This T cell receptor beta chain was sequenced in a study of CD8+ T cells in alopecia areata. Findings of the study overall: When scalp samples are sequenced, resident alphabeta T cells of normal skin are also captured. Clonality was higher in lesional than normal scalp, especially in alopecia totalis/universalis. In patients, TCRs were shared less clearly than in mice, and HLA may possibly be involved.

The sorting of PBMCs gave CD4+ and CD8+ T cells. Germline values: CDR1 SQVTM, CDR2 ANQGSEA. CDR3 length: 12 amino acids. V shed 7 bases and J shed 2 bases, with 9 bases lying between them. On this clone: As yet, its antigen is unknown.

RNA extraction was followed by reverse transcription into cDNA, which acted as the sequencing template. Libraries were prepared by immunoSEQ multiplex PCR; TCRdb keeps only in-frame clonotypes and omits some of them. The data show 100,000 to 150,000 clones, 47% seen once. The gene calls are TRBV29-1 and TRBJ2-1; D gene uncertain. The specimen was NKG2D-low CD8+ T cells sorted from blood. The source of this sequence is a human donor with alopecia areata. The CDR3 here is CSGADAYNEQFF. The CDR3 coding sequence is TGCAGCGGGGCGGACGCCTACAATGAGCAGTTCTTC.